The rows below give T cell receptor beta chains drawn from one sample of a study of blood T cell repertoires in COVID-19. The assay was immunoSEQ multiplex PCR, and TCRdb's table has in-frame clones only and misses some. The sample contains 150,000 to 200,000 clones, around nine tenths of which appear only once. The sequencing input was peripheral blood. Source of these receptors: a man aged 40-49 years with active or convalescent COVID-19. The CDR3 runs from the conserved cysteine through the conserved F or W. Each record gives: V gene, CDR3 protein.

V gene: TRBV11-2
CDR3 protein: CASRSIRRVQAQNTGELFF

V gene: TRBV4-1
CDR3 protein: CASSHSSAYEQYF

V gene: TRBV12-3/TRBV12-4
CDR3 protein: CASSYVSGNTIYF

V gene: TRBV18
CDR3 protein: CASSPQGIPNTEAFF

V gene: TRBV28
CDR3 protein: CASSLGGATNEKLFF

V gene: TRBV21-1
CDR3 protein: CASSKVRQENEKLFF

V gene: TRBV5-6
CDR3 protein: CASSFLAAQRTQYF

V gene: TRBV10-1
CDR3 protein: CASCSGGNQPQHF

V gene: TRBV4-3
CDR3 protein: CASSQGSVAGGRETQYF

V gene: TRBV12-3/TRBV12-4
CDR3 protein: CASRETKPAPQHF

V gene: TRBV25-1
CDR3 protein: CASSEWGGAFF

V gene: TRBV9
CDR3 protein: CASKGGEETQYF

V gene: TRBV2
CDR3 protein: CASTGHPVGSPLHF

V gene: TRBV28
CDR3 protein: CASSSPADTQYF

V gene: TRBV21-1
CDR3 protein: CASSPRVYTGAGHTEAFF

V gene: TRBV2
CDR3 protein: CASSDGRGPGNTIYF

V gene: TRBV19
CDR3 protein: CASSTPRDTLNQPQHF

V gene: TRBV6-2/TRBV6-3
CDR3 protein: CASSHPPQSQHF

V gene: TRBV6-2/TRBV6-3
CDR3 protein: CASSLQGARLDTQYF

V gene: TRBV28
CDR3 protein: CASSSDRGAYEQYF

V gene: TRBV19
CDR3 protein: CASSIGDRVRNTIYF

V gene: TRBV7-9
CDR3 protein: CASSSLGQGSNYGYTF

V gene: TRBV19
CDR3 protein: CASTPEGASYEQYF

V gene: TRBV6-2/TRBV6-3
CDR3 protein: CASSSGAGAFF

V gene: TRBV7-9
CDR3 protein: CASSENRETNEKLFF

V gene: TRBV27
CDR3 protein: CASRDSSRGETQYF

V gene: TRBV9
CDR3 protein: CASSLALGAPVTDTQYF

V gene: TRBV14
CDR3 protein: CASSQERGFGYTF

V gene: TRBV5-4
CDR3 protein: CASSLQGRTNEKLFF

V gene: TRBV25-1
CDR3 protein: CASSDQGRSTDTQYF

V gene: TRBV6-5
CDR3 protein: CASKLQGAYEQYF

V gene: TRBV2
CDR3 protein: CASSDFRRGETQYF

V gene: TRBV3-1/TRBV3-2
CDR3 protein: CASSQANRGFYEQYF

V gene: TRBV3-1/TRBV3-2
CDR3 protein: CASSQEGGTDTQYF

V gene: TRBV12-3/TRBV12-4
CDR3 protein: CASRVGQPSEAFF

V gene: TRBV7-3
CDR3 protein: CASSLGQSNTEAFF

V gene: TRBV28
CDR3 protein: CASSTPAGGLETQYF

V gene: TRBV4-1
CDR3 protein: CASSQATGTYSYNEQFF

V gene: TRBV9
CDR3 protein: CASSVGQNTGELFF

V gene: TRBV5-6
CDR3 protein: CASSYGLPNRNTEAFF

V gene: TRBV12-5
CDR3 protein: CASGIRQGSNQPQHF

V gene: TRBV19
CDR3 protein: CASSIDLGQGEGYTF

V gene: TRBV25-1
CDR3 protein: CASSESGTVEEKLFF

V gene: TRBV7-3
CDR3 protein: CASSLSGTATEAFF

V gene: TRBV28
CDR3 protein: CASREGQGTQPQHF

V gene: TRBV2
CDR3 protein: CASSERLTYGYTF

V gene: TRBV7-2
CDR3 protein: CASSSRVDYGYTF

V gene: TRBV27
CDR3 protein: CASSQTPLGTDTQYF

V gene: TRBV5-4
CDR3 protein: CASSLAFGDEQYF

V gene: TRBV3-1/TRBV3-2
CDR3 protein: CASSQALVNTGELFF

V gene: TRBV3-1/TRBV3-2
CDR3 protein: CASSQGGGMSNQPQHF

V gene: TRBV20-1
CDR3 protein: CSASGQDSNQPQHF

V gene: TRBV15
CDR3 protein: CATSRDIRESPLHF

V gene: TRBV5-1
CDR3 protein: CASSGTGTSPGTDTQYF

V gene: TRBV9
CDR3 protein: CASSGGGQGSYGNTIYF

V gene: TRBV5-8
CDR3 protein: CASSPGQGFGYTF

V gene: TRBV20-1
CDR3 protein: CSASEQGGNQPQHF

V gene: TRBV9
CDR3 protein: CASSARKGQTYNEQFF